This T cell receptor (beta chain) derives from a study of B cell selection in AIRE deficiency. Broader study findings: Of several thousand shared Treg TCRbeta sequences, 31.6% were healthy-donor-only and over 8% patient-only. Shorter CDR3s marked shared Treg sequences, biased toward few non-templated insertions.

This table comes from immunoSEQ multiplex PCR, and its TCRdb copy is limited to in-frame clones, with some not included. The data hold around 22,000 clones, with roughly 91% observed a single time. CDR3 size: 14 residues. Germline V lookup: CDR1 GTSNPN, CDR2 SVGIG (reference sequence). The V and J ends lost 2 bases and 5 bases respectively, with 13 bases between them. Regulatory T cells were sorted as CD4+CD25hiCD127low/negative cells. Points on this clone: Its cognate antigen is unknown.

Input material: CD4+CD25+ Tregs sorted from PBMCs. The chain uses TRBV30 and TRBJ2-1, with D possibly TRBD2 on 5 matching bases. The TCR was taken from a human donor in good health. The chain's CDR3 is CAWSRGGLNNEQFF. The CDR3 DNA follows: TGTGCCTGGAGTAGAGGCGGGCTAAACAATGAGCAGTTCTTC.